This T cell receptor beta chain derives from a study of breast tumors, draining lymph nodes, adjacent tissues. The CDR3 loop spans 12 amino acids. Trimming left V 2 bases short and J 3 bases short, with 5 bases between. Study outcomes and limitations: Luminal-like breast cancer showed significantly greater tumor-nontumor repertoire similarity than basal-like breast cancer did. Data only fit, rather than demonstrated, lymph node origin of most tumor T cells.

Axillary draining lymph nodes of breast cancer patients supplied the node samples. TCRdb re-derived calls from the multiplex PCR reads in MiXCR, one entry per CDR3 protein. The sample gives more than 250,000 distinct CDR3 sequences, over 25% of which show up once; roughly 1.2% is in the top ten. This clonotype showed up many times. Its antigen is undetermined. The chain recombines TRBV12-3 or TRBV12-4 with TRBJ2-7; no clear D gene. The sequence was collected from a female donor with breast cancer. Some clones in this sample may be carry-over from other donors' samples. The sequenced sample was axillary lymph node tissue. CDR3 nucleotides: TGTGCCAGCAGTTTACGAAACTACGAGCAGTACTTC. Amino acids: CASSLRNYEQYF.